This T cell receptor beta chain is drawn from a study of blood T cell repertoires in COVID-19. About the research overall: Samples taken during acute and convalescent COVID-19 were collected in the United States, Italy and Spain. T cells, B-cell-depleted T cells, or PBMCs supplied cDNA or gDNA.

In the original analysis: By means of reference gene primer amplification, nucleated cell counts were estimated. Sequenced by immunoSEQ multiplex PCR; TCRdb stores in-frame clones only, minus some. V, J and clone size are taken as reported in that table, and D and trimming were inferred from the DNA itself. Here the sample spans tens of thousands of clones, 82% being singletons. CDR1 SGHKS and CDR2 YYEKEE come from the germline V gene (reference sequence). V lost 2 bases to trimming and J lost 1 base, with 9 bases between them. This CDR3 comprises 14 residues. The chain carries TRBV5-5 and TRBJ2-5, with D possibly matching TRBD2 (7 bases). This clonotype originated in a man between 40 and 49 years old with acute or convalescent COVID-19. Specimen: peripheral blood. The CDR3 sequence: CASSFGGRQETQYF. The CDR3 DNA reads as TGTGCCAGCAGCTTCGGGGGGCGCCAAGAGACCCAGTACTTC.